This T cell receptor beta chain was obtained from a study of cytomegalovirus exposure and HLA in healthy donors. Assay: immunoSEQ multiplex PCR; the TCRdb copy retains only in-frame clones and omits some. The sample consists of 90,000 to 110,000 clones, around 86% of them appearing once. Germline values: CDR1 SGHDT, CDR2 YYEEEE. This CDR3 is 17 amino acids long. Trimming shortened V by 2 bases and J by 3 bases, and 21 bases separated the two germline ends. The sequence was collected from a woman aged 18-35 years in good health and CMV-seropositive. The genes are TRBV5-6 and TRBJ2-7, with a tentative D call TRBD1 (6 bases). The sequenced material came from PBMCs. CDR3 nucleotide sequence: TGTGCCAGCAGCTTAACGAAGACAGGAAAAGCTTTCTACGAGCAGTACTTC. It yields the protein CASSLTKTGKAFYEQYF.